This paragraph covers one T cell receptor beta chain sequence. Antigen specificity is unknown. Assay: immunoSEQ multiplex PCR; the TCRdb copy retains only in-frame clones and omits some. The table has approximately 170,000 clones, 88% seen once. The time point denotes: blood 4 weeks post-SBRT, at nephrectomy. This sample's treatment: 15 Gy SBRT to primary tumor, nephrectomy 4 weeks later. The tumor was a clear cell renal cell carcinoma. This specimen belongs to a study of radiation and T cells in renal cell carcinoma. Study-wide findings and caveats: Baseline intratumoral clonotype presence is unknown without pretreatment biopsies.

Source: blood, taken from a patient whose treatment included radiotherapy and nephrectomy. The TCR was taken from a woman aged 45 to 65 with renal cell carcinoma.

CDR3 residues: CASSPMAIPLEQYF. Written as DNA, the CDR3 is TGTGCCAGCTCACCGATGGCGATCCCTTTAGAGCAGTACTTC. The chain links TRBV18 to TRBJ2-7; unclear D gene. The germline CDR1 and CDR2 sequences are KGHSH and LQKENI. The V end was cut by 3 bases, the J end by 7 bases, with 16 bases between. The CDR3 is 14 residues long. Full variable domain (remainder filled in from reference TRBV18 and TRBJ2-7): NAGVMQNPRHLVRRRGQEARLRCSPMKGHSHVYWYRQLPEEGLKFMVYLQKENIIDESGMPKERFSAEFPKEGPSILRIQQVVRGDSAAYFCASSPMAIPLEQYFGPGTRLTVT.